This TCR beta chain stems from a study of cytomegalovirus exposure and HLA in healthy donors. The PCR had 60 Vbeta and 13 Jbeta primers. Libraries were prepared by immunoSEQ multiplex PCR; TCRdb keeps only in-frame clonotypes and omits some of them. Counted here are 120,000 to 150,000 clones, roughly 82% occurring once; the ten biggest clones make up 3.4%. As regards this clone: Antigen specificity is unknown.

Points from the study as a whole: Apparent HLA restriction characterized most CMV-associated TCR beta chains in a later analysis.

From germline, CDR1 is SGDLS and CDR2 YYNGEE. Trimming took 0 bases from V and 4 from J; bases not matched to a gene: 7. The CDR3 totals 16 residues. This chain uses TRBV9 with TRBJ1-1, with 9 bases matching TRBD1. Material for sequencing was PBMCs. The sequence came from a male donor in good health and CMV-seronegative. CDR3 in amino acids: CASSVGTTGGITEAFF. Written as DNA, the CDR3 is TGTGCCAGCAGCGTAGGCACAACAGGGGGCATCACTGAAGCTTTCTTT.